These 20 T cell receptor beta chains were all obtained from the same sample, sequenced in a study of blood T cell repertoires in COVID-19. Sequencing was performed with immunoSEQ multiplex PCR; in TCRdb, only in-frame clones are kept and a portion is missing. The sample includes some 300,000 clones, roughly 91% of them seen just once. Material: PBMCs or T cells enriched from blood (not recorded which). Source of these receptors: a woman in her twenties or thirties who had recovered from COVID-19.

The gene calls are TRBV4-2 and TRBJ1-5; TRBD1 aligns across 8 bases. Per the germline V gene, CDR1 is LGHNA and CDR2 is YNFKEQ. Trimming took 1 base from V and 0 from J; bases not matched to a gene: 8. CDR3 length: 18 amino acids. The CDR3 sequence is CASSQVYGQGDSNQPQHF. The CDR3 DNA reads as TGTGCCAGCAGCCAAGTGTATGGACAGGGAGATAGCAATCAGCCCCAGCATTTT.

This clone was counted a single time. This chain connects TRBV7-2 to TRBJ2-5; D is perhaps TRBD2 (5 bases). This CDR3 spans 14 amino acids. The ends were cut back, 3 bases at V and 3 bases at J, with 11 bases in the middle. The germline CDR1 and CDR2 sequences are SGHTA and FQGNSA. The CDR3 sequence is CASSLRVLEETQYF. In nucleotides, the CDR3 is TGTGCCAGCAGCTTGAGGGTATTGGAAGAGACCCAGTACTTC.

The J gene is TRBJ2-1, the V gene TRBV11-2; maybe TRBD2 (5 bases). V lost 5 bases and J 10 bases, leaving 12 bases between the germline ends. This CDR3 region has 12 residues. Germline CDR1 reads SGHAT; CDR2 reads FQNNGV. CDR3 DNA sequence: TGTGCCAGCAGCACTAGATCTGGCGAGCAGTTCTTC. Translating gives CASSTRSGEQFF.

This sequence joins TRBV7-9 and TRBJ1-4, with 9 bases fitting TRBD1. The CDR3 contains 14 residues. CDR1 and CDR2 from the germline V gene are SEHNR and FQNEAQ (reference sequence). The junction had 3 bases not matched to a gene; V was cut back by 4 bases and J by 6 bases. The chain's CDR3 is CASSSTGGDEKLFF. CDR3 DNA: TGTGCCAGCAGCTCGACAGGGGGGGATGAAAAACTGTTTTTT.

The V call is TRBV2, the J call TRBJ2-5, with D possibly matching TRBD1 (5 bases). Germline CDR1 is SNHLY and CDR2 is FYNNEI. This CDR3 comprises 15 residues. The V end lost 3 bases, the J end lost 1 base, and 12 bases lay between the germline ends. Written as DNA, the CDR3 is TGTGCCAGCAGTGATGACTGGGGCGGCCAAGAGACCCAGTACTTC. Amino acids: CASSDDWGGQETQYF.

The V and J genes are TRBV14 and TRBJ2-7, with D uncertain. Trimming removed 1 base from V and 5 bases from J, with 6 bases in between. CDR1 is SGHDN and CDR2 is FVKESK in the germline V gene. The CDR3 contains 12 residues. The CDR3 is CASSQGANEQYF. The DNA for the CDR3 is TGTGCCAGCAGCCAAGGGGCCAACGAGCAGTACTTC. The entire variable domain, with the rest obtained from reference TRBV14 and TRBJ2-7, is as follows: EAGVTQFPSHSVIEKGQTVTLRCDPISGHDNLYWYRRVMGKEIKFLLHFVKESKQDESGMPNNRFLAERTGGTYSTLKVQPAELEDSGVYFCASSQGANEQYFGPGTRLTVT.

The V call is TRBV2, the J call TRBJ2-7; 11 nucleotides align to TRBD2. This CDR3 is built from 20 residues. V shed 8 bases and J 4 bases; nucleotides not matched to a gene: 25. Germline V gene sequence: CDR1 SNHLY, CDR2 FYNNEI. DNA for the CDR3: TGTGCCAGCCAAGCAACGGACTTCGTAGCGGGAGGGCCGATAGTTTACGAGCAGTACTTC. Translating it yields CASQATDFVAGGPIVYEQYF.

For this clone: At one end the junction does not follow the germline gene, possibly because of a read error. The chain has TRBV7-7 and TRBJ2-7; D is unresolved. Per the germline V gene, CDR1 is SSHAT and CDR2 is FNYEAQ (reference sequence). This CDR3 is built from 15 residues. CDR3 in DNA: TGTGCTAGCAGCGTTAGCTTCGGCATTTCCTACGAGCAGTACTTC. This encodes CASSVSFGISYEQYF.

The chain uses TRBV3-1 (or the pseudogene TRBV3-2) and TRBJ2-6; D is perhaps TRBD2 (6 bases). Germline V gene lookup returns CDR1 LGHDT and CDR2 YNNKEL (reference sequence). V dropped 1 base and J dropped 4 bases, with 11 bases sitting between them. This CDR3 is built from 16 residues. The CDR3: CASSQVEGAGANVLTF. CDR3 in DNA: TGTGCCAGCAGCCAAGTGGAGGGTGCCGGGGCCAACGTCCTGACTTTC.

J is TRBJ2-1 and V is TRBV6-2 or TRBV6-3; D not certain. The germline V and J ends were trimmed by 5 bases and 3 bases, with 14 bases remaining between them. CDR1 and CDR2 (germline): MNHEY, SVGEGT. The CDR3 extends over 15 amino acids. CDR3 DNA: TGTGCCAGCAGTCCCGAGGCGTTGAGCTACAATGAGCAGTTCTTC. Translation gives CASSPEALSYNEQFF.

The chain links TRBV3-1 (or the pseudogene TRBV3-2) to TRBJ1-5; D uncertain. The CDR3 extends over 16 amino acids. V was pared by 1 base and J by 5 bases, with 15 bases between. In germline, CDR1 is LGHDT, CDR2 YNNKEL (reference sequence). The CDR3 DNA follows: TGTGCCAGCAGCCAAGGGTTACCGTCGGTGGATCAGCCCCAGCATTTT. Amino acid sequence: CASSQGLPSVDQPQHF.

This clone was counted a few times. The chain is built from TRBV5-1 and TRBJ2-1, with 10 positions matching TRBD2. CDR3 length equals 14 residues. V lost 3 bases, J lost 6 bases, and 3 bases stayed unmatched. CDR1 and CDR2 from the germline V gene are SGHRS and YFSETQ. DNA of the CDR3: TGCGCCAGCAGCTCAAGCGGGAGGGCCAATGAGCAGTTCTTC. Residues: CASSSSGRANEQFF.

This chain joins TRBV2 and TRBJ2-7; tentatively, D is TRBD2 (6 bases). Trimming cost V 4 bases and J 5 bases, with 15 bases left between them. Germline V gene sequence: CDR1 SNHLY, CDR2 FYNNEI. The CDR3 extends over 14 amino acids. In nucleotides, the CDR3 is TGTGCCAGCAGTGTGAGCGGGCGGCGGAACGAGCAGTACTTC. The encoded protein is CASSVSGRRNEQYF.

J is TRBJ2-5 and V is TRBV5-1, with 8 nucleotides matching TRBD2. The CDR3 extends over 17 amino acids. V trimming: 0 bases; J trimming: 2 bases; junction bases outside the gene matches: 9. Germline lookup yields CDR1 SGHRS and CDR2 YFSETQ. DNA of the CDR3: TGCGCCAGCAGCTTGGCACGGGAGGGATACCAACAAGAGACCCAGTACTTC. Its protein product is CASSLAREGYQQETQYF.

This clone was picked up a small number of times. The V and J genes are TRBV27 and TRBJ2-7; D is undetermined. V was pared by 5 bases and J by 6 bases, with 14 bases between. Germline lookup yields CDR1 MNHEY and CDR2 SMNVEV (reference sequence). This CDR3 is built from 13 residues. The CDR3 bases are TGTGCCAGCAGTCGGCTCCTGGCGGCCGAGCAGTACTTC. Amino acids: CASSRLLAAEQYF.

The genes are TRBV28 and TRBJ1-2; 8 bases are shared with TRBD1. After removal of 5 bases from V and 1 base from J, the junction contained 9 bases not matched to a gene. The CDR3 spans 16 residues. Per the germline V gene, CDR1 is MDHEN and CDR2 is SYDVKM. The CDR3: CASSRPTGGDNYGYTF. DNA for the CDR3: TGTGCCAGCAGTCGACCCACAGGGGGTGATAACTATGGCTACACCTTC.

The V and J genes are TRBV30 and TRBJ1-2, with D unresolved. The length of the CDR3 is 14 residues. The V end lost 0 bases, the J end lost 8 bases, and 16 bases lay between the germline ends. CDR1 and CDR2 (germline): GTSNPN, SVGIG (reference sequence). The CDR3 bases are TGTGCCTGGAGTGTACGTGCGGGTTCTCAAGGCTACACCTTC. This encodes CAWSVRAGSQGYTF.

A single count supports this clone. The chain is built from TRBV4-2 and TRBJ2-7; tentative D call: TRBD1 (5 bases). The CDR3 spans 14 residues. Germline loops: CDR1 LGHNA, CDR2 YNFKEQ. V was pared by 2 bases and J by 3 bases, with 11 bases between. CDR3 loop: CASSQRSGIYEQYF. CDR3 DNA sequence: TGTGCCAGCAGCCAAAGGTCAGGGATCTACGAGCAGTACTTC.

Only a few counts were recorded for this clone. This chain uses TRBV5-6 with TRBJ1-1, with D unresolved. The CDR3 contains 18 residues. Germline CDR1 and CDR2: SGHDT and YYEEEE. Trimming shortened V by 4 bases and J by 1 base, and 23 bases separated the two germline ends. The CDR3 reads CASSARREKASRNTEAFF. The CDR3, as DNA: TGTGCCAGCAGCGCTCGCCGGGAAAAGGCGTCCAGGAACACTGAAGCTTTCTTT.

The V and J genes are TRBV28 and TRBJ1-3; 8 nucleotides align to TRBD1. The germline V gene has CDR1 MDHEN and CDR2 SYDVKM. The CDR3 is 15 amino acids. V lost 7 bases and J lost 4; bases outside the gene matches: 9. For the CDR3, the DNA is TGTGCCAGCACACAGGGGGACTTAAGAGGAAACACCATATATTTT. This sequence encodes CASTQGDLRGNTIYF.